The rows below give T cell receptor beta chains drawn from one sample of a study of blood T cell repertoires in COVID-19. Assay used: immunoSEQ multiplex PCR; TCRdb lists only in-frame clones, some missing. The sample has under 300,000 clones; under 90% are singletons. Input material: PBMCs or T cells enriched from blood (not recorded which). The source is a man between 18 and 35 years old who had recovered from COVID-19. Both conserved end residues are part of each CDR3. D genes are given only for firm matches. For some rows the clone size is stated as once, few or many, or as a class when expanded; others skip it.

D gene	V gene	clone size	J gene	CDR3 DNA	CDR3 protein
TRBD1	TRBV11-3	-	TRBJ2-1	TGTGCCAGCAGCTTAGTAGACAGGGCTGAGCAGTTCTTC	CASSLVDRAEQFF
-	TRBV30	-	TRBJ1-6	TGTGCCTGGAGTGATTCATGGAATTCAGGCACTGCACCCCTCCACTTT	CAWSDSWNSGTAPLHF
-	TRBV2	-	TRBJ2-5	TGTGCCAGCAGGCCCGGGACTTCCAGTCAGACCCAGTACTTC	CASRPGTSSQTQYF
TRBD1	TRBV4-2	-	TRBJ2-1	TGTGCCAGCAGCCATCCCGGGACAGTCAATGAGCAGTTCTTC	CASSHPGTVNEQFF
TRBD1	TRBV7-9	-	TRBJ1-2	TGTGCCAGCAGCTCACAGGGGGCTCATGGCTACACCTTC	CASSSQGAHGYTF
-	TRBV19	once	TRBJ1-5	TGTGCCAGTAGTAATGACTACAATCAGCCCCAGCATTTT	CASSNDYNQPQHF
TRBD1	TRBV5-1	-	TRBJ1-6	TGCGCCAGCAGGGTGGGACAGGATAATTCACCCCTCCACTTT	CASRVGQDNSPLHF
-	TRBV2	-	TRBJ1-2	TGTGCCAGCAGAGGCGGGTCTGGCTATGGCTACACCTTC	CASRGGSGYGYTF
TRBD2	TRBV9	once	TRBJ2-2	TGTGCCAGCAGCCCTACCGGGACTATTCGAACCGGGGAGCTGTTTTTT	CASSPTGTIRTGELFF
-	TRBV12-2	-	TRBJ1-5	TGTGCAAGTCGCTTATTAACAGGGAAATGGGACAATCAGCCCCAGCATTTT	CASRLLTGKWDNQPQHF
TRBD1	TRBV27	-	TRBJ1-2	TGTGCCAGCAGACCCCAGGGACAGCAGAACTATGGCTACACCTTT	CASRPQGQQNYGYTF
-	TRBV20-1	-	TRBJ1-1	TGCAGTGCTAGAGTAGTCACTGAAGCTTTCTTT	CSARVVTEAFF
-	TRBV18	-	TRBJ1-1	TGTGCCAGCTCACCACTTGACAAGACTGAAGCTTTCTTT	CASSPLDKTEAFF
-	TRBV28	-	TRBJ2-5	TGTGCCAGCAGTTTTGTGGGGGCCGGCGAGACCCAGTACTTC	CASSFVGAGETQYF
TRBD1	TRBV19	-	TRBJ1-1	TGTGCCAGTAGGAAGGACAGGCTCGGCACTGAAGCTTTCTTT	CASRKDRLGTEAFF
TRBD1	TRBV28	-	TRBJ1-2	TGTGCCAGCAGTCCGACAGGGGGCCGCCGGGACTATGGCTACACCTTC	CASSPTGGRRDYGYTF
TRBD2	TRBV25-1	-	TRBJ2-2	TGTGCCAGCAGTGGCGGGGGTAGGACCGGGGAGCTGTTTTTT	CASSGGGRTGELFF
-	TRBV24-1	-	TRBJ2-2	TGTGCCACCAGTGATTTTAGGAGCCCCGGCACCGGGGAGCTGTTTTTT	CATSDFRSPGTGELFF
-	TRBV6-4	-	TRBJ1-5	TGTGCCAGCAGTGACGTGCCGGGAGGACCCCAGCATTTT	CASSDVPGGPQHF
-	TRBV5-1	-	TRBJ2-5	TGCGCCAGCAGCGTGACCGGGACATTGCAAGAGACCCAGTACTTC	CASSVTGTLQETQYF
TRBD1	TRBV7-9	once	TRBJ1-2	TGTGCCAGCAGCAGGGGACAGTTGTATAACTATGGCTACACCTTC	CASSRGQLYNYGYTF
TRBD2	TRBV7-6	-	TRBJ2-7	TGTGCCAGCAGCCGCATACGGGGGGTCGAGCAGTACTTC	CASSRIRGVEQYF
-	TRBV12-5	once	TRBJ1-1	TGTGCTAGTGGTTTGGTAAGGGGCGGGAAACCTCTAAGGGACACTGAAGCTTTCTTT	CASGLVRGGKPLRDTEAFF
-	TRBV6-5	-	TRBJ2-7	TGTGCCAGCAGTTACTCGTTTCTGGGACAATCCTACGAGCAGTACTTC	CASSYSFLGQSYEQYF
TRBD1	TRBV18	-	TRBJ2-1	TGTGCCAGCTCACCGACAGGGATCTCCTACAATGAGCAGTTCTTC	CASSPTGISYNEQFF
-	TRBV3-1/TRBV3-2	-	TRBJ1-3	TGTGCCAGCAGCCAAGGCGGGCGAACGGGAGGAAACACCATATATTTT	CASSQGGRTGGNTIYF
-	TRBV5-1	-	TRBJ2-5	TGCGCCAGCAGACGGACTGAAAGGAACATATCACTAGAGACCCAGTACTTC	CASRRTERNISLETQYF
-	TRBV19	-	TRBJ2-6	TGTGCCAGTAGTACTAGCTCTGGGGCCAACGTCCTGACTTTC	CASSTSSGANVLTF
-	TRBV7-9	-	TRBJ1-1	TGTGCCAGCAGCTTAATACATTTGAACACTGAAGCTTTCTTT	CASSLIHLNTEAFF
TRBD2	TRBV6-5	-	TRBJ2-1	TGTGCCGGGTCGCTAGCGGGGGGCTCCTACAATGAGCAGTTCTTC	CAGSLAGGSYNEQFF
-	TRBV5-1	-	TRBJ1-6	TGCGCCAGCAGTCACGGGGCAGCGGGGTCACCCCTCCACTTT	CASSHGAAGSPLHF
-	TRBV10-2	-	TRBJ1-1	TGCGCGAATGAGGCAGTTCACACTGAAGCTTTCTTT	CANEAVHTEAFF
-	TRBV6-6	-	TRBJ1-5	TGTGCCAGCACCAATTCGGGCGGGCCGGAGCCCCAGCATTTT	CASTNSGGPEPQHF
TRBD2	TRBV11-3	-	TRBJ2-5	TGTGCCAGCAGCTTAGGGGTCGTAGCGGGAACCCAAGAGACCCAGTACTTC	CASSLGVVAGTQETQYF
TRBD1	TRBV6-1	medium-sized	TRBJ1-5	TGTGCCAGCAGTGAAGTTACAGGGGGCAATCAGCCCCAGCATTTT	CASSEVTGGNQPQHF
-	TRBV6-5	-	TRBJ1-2	TGTGCCAGCAGTTACTCGATGGGAGGGTCTAATGGCTACACCTTC	CASSYSMGGSNGYTF
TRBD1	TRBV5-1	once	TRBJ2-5	TGCGCCAGCAGCGTGACCAGACAGGGTGATATGGAGACCCAGTACTTC	CASSVTRQGDMETQYF
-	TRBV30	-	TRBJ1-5	TGTGCCTGGAGTGTACGGGGCAATCAGCCCCAGCATTTT	CAWSVRGNQPQHF
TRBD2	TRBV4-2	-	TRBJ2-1	TGTGCCAGCAGCCAAGATGAAGCGGGAGGTACTAACAATGAGCAGTTCTTC	CASSQDEAGGTNNEQFF
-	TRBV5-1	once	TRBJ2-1	TGCGCCAGCAGCTGGGGGCTAGCTTACAATGAGCAGTTCTTC	CASSWGLAYNEQFF
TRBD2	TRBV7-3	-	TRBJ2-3	TGTGCCAGCAGCCGGACTAGTAGCACAGATACGCAGTATTTT	CASSRTSSTDTQYF
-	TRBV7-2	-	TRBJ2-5	TGTGCCAGCAGCCCAGGAGTGGGGGGTGGTCAAGAGACCCAGTACTTC	CASSPGVGGGQETQYF
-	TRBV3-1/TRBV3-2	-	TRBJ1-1	TGTGCCAGCAGCCAACAAATTAACACTGAAGCTTTCTTT	CASSQQINTEAFF
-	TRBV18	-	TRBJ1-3	TGTGCCAGCTCACCGGGTCGTGCCTCCGGGGGAAACACCATATATTTT	CASSPGRASGGNTIYF
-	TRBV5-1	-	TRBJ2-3	TGCGCCAGCAGTCTGATGACAGGACCAGGCACAGATACGCAGTATTTT	CASSLMTGPGTDTQYF